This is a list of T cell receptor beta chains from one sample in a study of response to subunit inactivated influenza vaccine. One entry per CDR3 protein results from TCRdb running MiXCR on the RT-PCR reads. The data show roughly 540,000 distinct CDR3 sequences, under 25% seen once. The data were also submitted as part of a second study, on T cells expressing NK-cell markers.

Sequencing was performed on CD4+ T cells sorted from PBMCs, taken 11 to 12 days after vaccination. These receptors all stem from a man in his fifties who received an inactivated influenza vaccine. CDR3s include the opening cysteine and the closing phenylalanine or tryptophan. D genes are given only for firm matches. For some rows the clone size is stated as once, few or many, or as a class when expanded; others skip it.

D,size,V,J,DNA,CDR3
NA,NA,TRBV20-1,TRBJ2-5,TGCAGTGCGAGATACGGGGAGACCCAGTACTTC,CSARYGETQYF
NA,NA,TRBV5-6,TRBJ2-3,TGTGCCAGCAGCTTGGTCGGCTATAATACGCAGTATTTT,CASSLVGYNTQYF
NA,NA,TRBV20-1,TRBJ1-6,TGCAGTGCTAGAGAAGCGAGAGCTTCCAATTCACCCCTCCACTTT,CSAREARASNSPLHF
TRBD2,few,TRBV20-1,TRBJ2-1,TGCAGTGCTAACTTTCTCGGGACTAGCGGCTACAATGAGCAGTTCTTC,CSANFLGTSGYNEQFF
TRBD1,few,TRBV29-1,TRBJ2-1,TGCAGCGTTGAGACAGGGGCCCCCTCCTACAATGAGCAGTTCTTC,CSVETGAPSYNEQFF
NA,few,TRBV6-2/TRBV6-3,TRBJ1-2,TGTGCCAGCAGCAACGGACAGTCCTATGGCTACACCTTC,CASSNGQSYGYTF
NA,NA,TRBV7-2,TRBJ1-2,TGTGCCAGCAGCCATATAAACACCGGGACACCAAACTATGGCTACACCTTC,CASSHINTGTPNYGYTF
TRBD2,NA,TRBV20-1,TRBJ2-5,TGCAGTGCTATACCCGGGACTAATCAAGAGACCCAGTACTTC,CSAIPGTNQETQYF
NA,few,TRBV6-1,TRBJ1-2,TGTGCCAGCAGCGGAGGCAGGGAGGGAGGATACAACTATGGCTACACCTTC,CASSGGREGGYNYGYTF
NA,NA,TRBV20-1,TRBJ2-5,TGCAGTGCGGGGGGAGCGACCCAAGAGACCCAGTACTTC,CSAGGATQETQYF
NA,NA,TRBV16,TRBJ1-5,TGTGCCAGCAGCCACGGGCGGGGCAATCAGCCCCAGCATTTT,CASSHGRGNQPQHF
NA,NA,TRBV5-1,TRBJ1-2,TGCGCCAGCAGCTTGGCAGGCCCTCCCTATGGCTACACCTTC,CASSLAGPPYGYTF
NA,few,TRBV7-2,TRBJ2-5,TGTGCCAGCAGCTGGGGGGGCCCTCTGGTGGAGACCCAGTACTTC,CASSWGGPLVETQYF
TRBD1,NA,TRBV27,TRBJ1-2,TGTGCCAGCAGCCAGGGACAGGGTGGACTAATCTATGGCTACACCTTC,CASSQGQGGLIYGYTF
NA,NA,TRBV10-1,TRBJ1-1,TGCGCCAGCAGTGGACAGAGGTCGAACACTGAAGCTTTCTTT,CASSGQRSNTEAFF
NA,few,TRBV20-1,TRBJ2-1,TGCAGTGCGTCCCTCAGGGAGCAGTTCTTC,CSASLREQFF
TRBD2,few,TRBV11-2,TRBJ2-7,TGTGCCAGCAGCTTAATCAGGGAGGGCGAGCAGTACTTC,CASSLIREGEQYF
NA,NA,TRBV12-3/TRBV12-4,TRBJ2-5,TGTGCCACCAGCGGACTCGGAGAGACCCAGTACTTC,CATSGLGETQYF
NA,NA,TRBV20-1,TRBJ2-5,TGCAGTGCTAGAGATTTAGTCAGGGGTCCAGAGACCCAGTACTTC,CSARDLVRGPETQYF
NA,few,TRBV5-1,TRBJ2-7,TGCGCCAGCAGCCTCCTCGGGACCTACTCCTACGAGCAGTACTTC,CASSLLGTYSYEQYF
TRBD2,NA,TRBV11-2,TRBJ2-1,TGTGCCAGCAGCTTAGAGAGGACTAGCTACAAAAACAATGAGCAGTTCTTC,CASSLERTSYKNNEQFF
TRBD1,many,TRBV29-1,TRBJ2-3,TGCAGCGTAACCACAGGGGCTATTACGCAGTATTTT,CSVTTGAITQYF
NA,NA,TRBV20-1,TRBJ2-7,TGCAGTGCTAGAGTTCCCTTAACCTACGAGCAGTACTTC,CSARVPLTYEQYF
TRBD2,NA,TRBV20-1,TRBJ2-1,TGCAGTGCTAGTAGAAGCGGGAGGGCCGATGAGCAGTTCTTC,CSASRSGRADEQFF
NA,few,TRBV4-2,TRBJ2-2,TGTGCCAGCAGCCAACTACCCCACGTCGGGGAGCTGTTTTTT,CASSQLPHVGELFF
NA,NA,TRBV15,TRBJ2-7,TGTGCCACCAGCAGAGAGCGGGGTCCAGGCTACGAGCAGTACTTC,CATSRERGPGYEQYF
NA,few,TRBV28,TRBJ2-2,TGTGCCATCTCGAACGTCAACACCGGGGAGCTGTTTTTT,CAISNVNTGELFF
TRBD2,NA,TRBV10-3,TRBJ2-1,TGTGCCATCAGTGAGCTACTAGCGGGAGGGTCGAGGGATGAGCAGTTCTTC,CAISELLAGGSRDEQFF
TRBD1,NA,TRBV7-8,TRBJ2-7,TGTGCCAGCAGCAACCGGGACAGGGCTGACTACGAGCAGTACTTC,CASSNRDRADYEQYF
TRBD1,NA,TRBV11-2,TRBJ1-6,TGTGCCAGCAGCTTAGATTGGACAGGTGGTTCACCCCTCCACTTT,CASSLDWTGGSPLHF